One TCR beta chain is described in this entry. Its antigen remains unknown. The record originates from a study of immune evolution from preneoplasia to lung adenocarcinoma. Study observations and caveats: Top clone share appeared to fall from AAH through AIS, MIA, adenocarcinoma.

There are 15 residues in the CDR3. The germline CDR1 and CDR2 sequences are LNHNV and YYDKDF (reference sequence). V lost 1 base, J lost 7 bases, and 17 bases lay in between. Method: immunoSEQ multiplex PCR; TCRdb's copy keeps in-frame clones and lacks some. The sample yields 2,000 to 2,500 clones, 85% seen once. Sequenced input: FFPE normal lung tissue adjacent to the tumor. This receptor was taken from a person aged 50-59 years with lung adenocarcinoma. The gene calls are TRBV15 and TRBJ2-7; TRBD1 might be the D (5 bases). The CDR3, as DNA: TGTGCCACCAGCAGAGTGTGGGGCAGGACAATAGAGCAGTACTTC. Protein: CATSRVWGRTIEQYF.